These 22 T cell receptor beta chains were sequenced from one sample in a study of a mutant IDH1 vaccine in newly diagnosed glioma. Documented time point: week 35, safety follow-up. Every vaccination contained 300 ug of the mutant IDH1 20-mer peptide and was paired with topical imiquimod. Antigens of these TCRs are unknown. Sequencing used immunoSEQ multiplex PCR; TCRdb keeps in-frame clones, though not all of them. The repertoire includes around 32,000 clones, around four fifths of them detected once, and more than 3% sits in the top ten. The sample in question was PBMCs, obtained from a glioma patient whose treatment included an IDH1 peptide vaccine. Receptors were obtained from a man aged 35 to 55 with glioma. Some clones in this sample may be carry-over from other donors' samples.

In nucleotides, the CDR3 is TGTGCCAGCAGTTACTCGGATAGCCCTGGCTACACCTTC. Residues: CASSYSDSPGYTF. V is TRBV6-6 and J is TRBJ1-2, with D uncertain. The CDR3 covers 13 residues. Germline CDR1 and CDR2: MNHNY and SVGAGI (reference sequence). V was trimmed by 0 bases and J by 7 bases, leaving 9 bases between them.

Note on this clone: The junction departs from germline at one end; a sequencing error may be responsible. This chain joins TRBV7-2 and TRBJ2-7, with 8 bases fitting TRBD1. In germline, CDR1 is SGHTA, CDR2 FQGNSA. CDR3 length equals 12 residues. CDR3 protein: CASSDRGYGQYF. The CDR3 bases are TGTGCCAGCAGCGACAGGGGTTACGGGCAGTACTTC.

This chain connects TRBV21-1 to TRBJ2-4. TRBV21-1 is tagged as a pseudogene. This CDR3 spans 19 amino acids. The CDR3 protein is CASSKVRHRGVLAKNIQYF. CDR3 bases: TGTGCCAGCAGCAAAGTTCGACATAGAGGGGTACTAGCCAAAAACATTCAGTACTTC.

The rearrangement uses TRBV15 and TRBJ1-5, with D perhaps matching TRBD1 (5 bases). This CDR3 has 14 residues. Germline CDR1 and CDR2: LNHNV and YYDKDF (reference sequence). V lost 3 bases to trimming and J lost 3 bases, with 9 bases between them. The chain's CDR3 is CATSSRTNNQPQHF. The CDR3 DNA follows: TGTGCCACCAGCAGCCGGACAAACAATCAGCCCCAGCATTTT. Together with reference TRBV15 and TRBJ1-5, the CDR3 gives the full variable domain: DAMVIQNPRYQVTQFGKPVTLSCSQTLNHNVMYWYQQKSSQAPKLLFHYYDKDFNNEADTPDNFQSRRPNTSFCFLDIRSPGLGDTAMYLCATSSRTNNQPQHFGDGTRLSIL.

This chain uses TRBV2 with TRBJ1-1; no definite D call. The length of the CDR3 is 13 residues. Trimming stripped 6 bases from V and 0 bases from J, with 8 bases between. CDR1 is SNHLY, CDR2 FYNNEI, per germline. In DNA, the CDR3 is TGTGCCAGCAGAGGAGGCATGAACACTGAAGCTTTCTTT. This encodes CASRGGMNTEAFF.

This chain joins TRBV4-1 and TRBJ2-7; a weak D match, TRBD1 (5 bases). The CDR3 has 15 residues. V shed 2 bases and J shed 4 bases, with 15 bases lying between them. Germline assignment: CDR1 MGHRA and CDR2 YSYEKL. The chain's CDR3 is CASSQSPGYGYEQYF. The CDR3 DNA reads TGCGCCAGCAGCCAATCACCAGGGTACGGGTACGAGCAGTACTTC.

This sequence joins TRBV15 and TRBJ1-2, with 8 bases that match TRBD1. From germline, CDR1 is LNHNV and CDR2 YYDKDF (reference sequence). The CDR3 spans 13 residues. With V trimmed by 6 bases and J by 8 bases, 8 bases remained unmatched. The CDR3 reads CATRAGGLEGYTF. CDR3 nucleotide sequence: TGTGCCACCAGGGCAGGGGGCCTTGAAGGCTACACCTTC.

The chain employs TRBV27 and TRBJ2-7; 10 bases map to TRBD1. This CDR3 is 14 amino acids long. The trim removed 3 bases at V and 2 bases at J, leaving 1 base unmatched. The germline gives CDR1 MNHEY, CDR2 SMNVEV (reference sequence). CDR3 coding DNA: TGTGCCAGCAGTTTCGACAGGGGGCCCTACGAGCAGTACTTC. It is translated as CASSFDRGPYEQYF.

V usage is TRBV2 and J usage is TRBJ1-1; D perhaps matches TRBD1 (5 bases). V lost 9 bases and J lost 6, with 17 bases in between. The germline gives CDR1 SNHLY, CDR2 FYNNEI. The CDR3 consists of 13 residues. In DNA form, the CDR3 reads TGTGCCAGGCGGGATCCAGGGACCCCTGAAGCTTTCTTT. As protein: CARRDPGTPEAFF.

As DNA, the CDR3 is TGTGCCTGGAGTGTATTGGAAGAGACCCAGTACTTC. Translation: CAWSVLEETQYF. The chain is built from TRBV30 and TRBJ2-5, with D uncertain. Between the trimmed V and J ends, which lost 0 bases and 3 bases, there was a span of 5 bases. CDR1 and CDR2 from the germline V gene are GTSNPN and SVGIG (reference sequence). This CDR3 has 12 residues.

The chain carries TRBV6-1 and TRBJ2-5; no clear D gene. Germline loops: CDR1 MNHNS, CDR2 SASEGT. Trimming took 6 bases from V and 1 from J, leaving 12 bases between them. The CDR3 covers 14 residues. The CDR3 region is CASRTTHTQETQYF. In DNA, the CDR3 is TGTGCCAGCAGGACCACACATACCCAAGAGACCCAGTACTTC.

This clone appeared once. This rearrangement joins TRBV19 to TRBJ1-2, with 7 positions matching TRBD1. The V segment lost 7 bases and the J segment 3 bases; nucleotides outside the gene matches: 11. The CDR3 loop spans 15 amino acids. Looked up from germline, CDR1 is LNHDA and CDR2 is SQIVND (reference sequence). The CDR3 nucleotides read TGTGCCAGTACCCCCAGCGGGGACAGCTACTATGGCTACACCTTC. It codes for CASTPSGDSYYGYTF.

This clone turned up a few times. The chain carries TRBV10-3 and TRBJ1-6; D not resolved. V was clipped by 0 bases and J by 0 bases, with 12 bases between them. CDR1 and CDR2 (germline): ENHRY, SYGVKD. This CDR3 spans 18 amino acids. The CDR3 loop reads CAISESGHLGSYNSPLHF. The CDR3, as DNA: TGTGCCATCAGTGAGTCAGGGCATCTAGGCTCCTATAATTCACCCCTCCACTTT.

This chain joins TRBV13 and TRBJ2-1, with a weak D call TRBD1 (6 bases). There are 12 residues in the CDR3. Trimming left V 2 bases short and J 12 bases short, with 11 bases between. Germline loops: CDR1 PRHDT, CDR2 FYEKMQ (reference sequence). The CDR3 DNA follows: TGTGCCAGCAGCTTAAACAGGGTTGGGCAGTTCTTC. Translation: CASSLNRVGQFF.

This clone was observed a few times. V is TRBV27 and J is TRBJ2-1; D remains unclear. Germline lookup yields CDR1 MNHEY and CDR2 SMNVEV (reference sequence). The V and J ends lost 6 bases and 2 bases respectively, with 8 bases between them. This CDR3 spans 13 amino acids. The CDR3 sequence: CASSPGPYNEQFF. In nucleotides, the CDR3 is TGTGCCAGCAGCCCTGGACCCTACAATGAGCAGTTCTTC.

The sample holds a few counts of this clone. V and J are TRBV11-2 and TRBJ2-7; no clear D. This CDR3 has 14 amino acids. CDR1 is SGHAT, CDR2 FQNNGV, per germline. The V gene lost 2 bases and the J gene lost 2 bases, with 10 bases spanning the gap. The CDR3 region has the DNA TGTGCCAGCAGCTTAAACGGGTTCGCCTACGAGCAGTACTTC. This codes for CASSLNGFAYEQYF.

This clone has just one count. The V and J genes are TRBV10-2 and TRBJ2-7; D is unresolved. Trimming took 0 bases from V and 3 from J, leaving 9 bases between them. Per germline, CDR1 WSHSY and CDR2 SAAADI. The CDR3 extends over 14 amino acids. CDR3 in DNA: TGCGCCAGCAGTGAGTCGATCGGGTTCTACGAGCAGTACTTC. It codes for CASSESIGFYEQYF.

V is TRBV27 and J is TRBJ1-5; D gene uncertain. CDR1 and CDR2 from the germline V gene are MNHEY and SMNVEV (reference sequence). This CDR3 is built from 15 residues. V was shortened by 2 bases and J by 0 bases, with 8 bases between the two germline ends. This CDR3 is CASSLAFSSNQPQHF. In DNA, the CDR3 is TGTGCCAGCAGTTTAGCATTCAGTAGCAATCAGCCCCAGCATTTT.

The rearrangement joins TRBV9 to TRBJ1-4; D is unclear. The CDR3 runs to 14 residues. The V end was cut by 4 bases, the J end by 1 base, with 8 bases between. Looked up from germline, CDR1 is SGDLS and CDR2 is YYNGEE. The CDR3: CASSPQKTNEKLFF. The CDR3 nucleotides are TGTGCCAGCAGCCCCCAGAAAACTAATGAAAAACTGTTTTTT.

The chain joins TRBV7-2 to TRBJ1-4; the D is unclear. V lost 5 bases to trimming and J lost 5 bases, with 9 bases between them. This CDR3 region has 13 residues. Per germline, CDR1 SGHTA and CDR2 FQGNSA. The CDR3, as DNA: TGTGCCAGCAGCAGGACCGTGAATGAAAAACTGTTTTTT. Its protein is CASSRTVNEKLFF.

This chain connects TRBV6-5 to TRBJ1-4, with 9 positions matching TRBD1. V shed 2 bases, J shed 8 bases, and the junction held 3 bases outside the gene matches. The CDR3 extends over 14 amino acids. The germline V gene has CDR1 MNHEY and CDR2 SVGAGI. The CDR3 DNA is TGTGCCAGCAGTTACGGGACAGGGAAAGAAAAACTGTTTTTT. Its translation: CASSYGTGKEKLFF.

The chain joins TRBV5-1 to TRBJ2-5; TRBD1 agrees at 8 bases. Germline CDR1 reads SGHRS; CDR2 reads YFSETQ. V lost 3 bases to trimming and J lost 2 bases; unmatched junction nucleotides: 12. The CDR3 runs to 17 residues. The CDR3 DNA follows: TGCGCCAGCAGCTCCCGGACAGGGAGAGGGTTGCAAGAGACCCAGTACTTC. This gives the protein CASSSRTGRGLQETQYF. The whole variable domain, remainder taken from reference TRBV5-1 and TRBJ2-5, is KAGVTQTPRYLIKTRGQQVTLSCSPISGHRSVSWYQQTPGQGLQFLFEYFSETQRNKGNFPGRFSGRQFSNSRSEMNVSTLELGDSALYLCASSSRTGRGLQETQYFGPGTRLLVL.